These 23 T cell receptor beta chains came from one sample sequenced in a study of shared clonotypes between healthy human individuals. Data came from immunoSEQ multiplex PCR; TCRdb stores just in-frame clones and leaves some out. The sample has some 2,100,000 clones, approximately 94% seen once. Sequencing was performed on naive CD4+ T cells sorted from blood. Subset given: CD45RA+ positively selected. The receptor set was obtained from a man aged 18-30 years in good health.

This chain connects TRBV7-9 to TRBJ1-1; D is perhaps TRBD1 (5 bases). V was pared by 1 base and J by 9 bases, with 18 bases between. The CDR3 runs to 15 residues. Germline V lookup: CDR1 SEHNR, CDR2 FQNEAQ (reference sequence). The DNA for the CDR3 is TGTGCCAGCAGCTTAGAAGGGCTCGAGAAGGACAAAGCTTTCTTT. It encodes CASSLEGLEKDKAFF.

CDR3 protein: CASSVGHSGNEQFF. CDR3 sequence (DNA): TGTGCCAGCAGTGTTGGGCACTCAGGCAATGAGCAGTTCTTC. The genes are TRBV2 and TRBJ2-1, with no clear D. CDR1 and CDR2 (germline): SNHLY, FYNNEI. Trimming cost V 4 bases and J 6 bases, with 13 bases left between them. The CDR3 loop spans 14 amino acids.

The genes are TRBV5-1 and TRBJ2-7; 14 nucleotides agree with TRBD2. Germline lookup yields CDR1 SGHRS and CDR2 YFSETQ. The CDR3 has 18 amino acids. J lost 3 bases, V lost 5 bases, and 13 bases had no gene match. CDR3 in DNA: TGCGCCAGCAGACGTGGGACTAGCGGGGGTTCTCCCAACTACGAGCAGTACTTC. Amino acid sequence: CASRRGTSGGSPNYEQYF.

J is TRBJ1-1 and V is TRBV5-1; 8 positions match TRBD1. The germline CDR1 and CDR2 sequences are SGHRS and YFSETQ. V lost 3 bases and J lost 6; bases outside the gene matches: 4. The CDR3 loop spans 13 amino acids. The CDR3 DNA sequence: TGCGCCAGCAGCTCCTCAGGGGGCTCTGAAGCTTTCTTT. This encodes CASSSSGGSEAFF.

This chain connects TRBV4-3 to TRBJ2-4, with a tentative D call TRBD2 (6 bases). The CDR3 runs to 12 residues. V lost 5 bases, J lost 10 bases, and 12 bases lay in between. Germline V lookup: CDR1 LGHNA, CDR2 YSLEER. CDR3 amino acids: CASSDDGGIQYF. CDR3 bases: TGCGCCAGCAGCGACGACGGGGGAATTCAGTACTTC.

The rearrangement joins TRBV30 to TRBJ2-1; 11 bases are shared with TRBD2. CDR3 size: 15 residues. Germline V gives CDR1 GTSNPN, CDR2 SVGIG (reference sequence). V gave up 5 bases and J gave up 5 bases; unmatched junction bases: 8. The CDR3 protein is CAWPELAGVHNEQFF. CDR3 nucleotides: TGTGCCTGGCCTGAACTAGCGGGAGTGCACAATGAGCAGTTCTTC. The complete variable domain, with remaining parts taken from reference TRBV30 and TRBJ2-1, reads SQTIHQWPATLVQPVGSPLSLECTVEGTSNPNLYWYRQAAGRGLQLLFYSVGIGQISSEVPQNLSASRPQDRQFILSSKKLLLSDSGFYLCAWPELAGVHNEQFFGPGTRLTVL.

V is TRBV18 and J is TRBJ2-2; D gene uncertain. Per the germline V gene, CDR1 is KGHSH and CDR2 is LQKENI. V lost 6 bases and J 4 bases, leaving 6 bases between the germline ends. The CDR3 consists of 12 residues. This CDR3 is CASSRLTGELFF. The CDR3 bases are TGTGCCAGCTCCCGCCTCACCGGGGAGCTGTTTTTT.

The chain links TRBV4-1 to TRBJ2-3; 10 nucleotides agree with TRBD2. The CDR3 is made up of 15 amino acids. Germline CDR1 MGHRA, CDR2 YSYEKL. Germline trimming cut 4 bases from V and 5 bases from J; bases unmatched to any gene: 6. CDR3 protein: CASSPGLATRDTQYF. The CDR3 nucleotides are TGCGCCAGCAGCCCGGGACTAGCGACGAGAGATACGCAGTATTTT.

In this sample, this clone turned up once. V and J are TRBV6-1 and TRBJ2-7; 7 nucleotides align to TRBD1. V lost 8 bases, J lost 3 bases, and 4 bases stayed unmatched. CDR3 length equals 12 residues. The germline V gene encodes CDR1 MNHNS and CDR2 SASEGT. This CDR3 is CASFSGGYEQYF. DNA for the CDR3: TGTGCCAGCTTCTCAGGGGGCTACGAGCAGTACTTC.

This clone appeared a single time. J is TRBJ2-4 and V is TRBV5-8; D unclear. V was trimmed by 4 bases and J by 2 bases, leaving 10 bases between them. The CDR3 covers 14 residues. Germline V gene lookup returns CDR1 SGHTS and CDR2 YDEGEE. DNA for the CDR3: TGTGCCAGCAGCCCGGAGCTTTCCAAAAACATTCAGTACTTC. This translates into CASSPELSKNIQYF.

As for this clone: This sample also contains other DNA sequences that code for the same CDR3. The chain employs TRBV2 and TRBJ2-5, with D maybe TRBD2 (5 bases). Germline V gene sequence: CDR1 SNHLY, CDR2 FYNNEI. V dropped 6 bases and J dropped 5 bases, with 7 bases sitting between them. CDR3 size: 11 residues. In nucleotides, the CDR3 is TGTGCCAGCAGCAGAGGGGAGACCCAGTACTTC. Its translation: CASSRGETQYF.

V is TRBV7-9 and J is TRBJ1-2; a weak D match, TRBD1 (5 bases). The CDR3 spans 15 residues. V was shortened by 1 base and J by 12 bases, with 21 bases between the two germline ends. From germline, CDR1 is SEHNR and CDR2 FQNEAQ (reference sequence). CDR3 protein: CASSLGAGTQMANTF. The CDR3 coding sequence is TGTGCCAGCAGCTTAGGGGCCGGGACTCAGATGGCTAACACCTTC.

The chain has TRBV29-1 and TRBJ2-7, with 7 bases identical to TRBD2. The J segment lost 4 bases and the V segment lost 3 bases, leaving 6 bases of the junction unmatched. Germline values: CDR1 SQVTM, CDR2 ANQGSEA. The CDR3 is 13 amino acids. The CDR3 region has the DNA TGCAGCGTTGAGGGGGGGTCCAGGTACGAGCAGTACTTC. Residues: CSVEGGSRYEQYF.

The gene calls are TRBV4-1 and TRBJ1-4; maybe TRBD1 (5 bases). Germline assignment: CDR1 MGHRA and CDR2 YSYEKL. CDR3 length: 15 residues. V was cut by 1 base and J by 5 bases, with 11 bases left in between. The CDR3 nucleotides are TGCGCCAGCAGCCAAGGAGCGACAGAGAATGAAAAACTGTTTTTT. Protein product: CASSQGATENEKLFF.

This clone was observed once. The rearrangement joins TRBV18 to TRBJ2-4; TRBD2 matches at 9 bases. V lost 6 bases and J lost 2; bases outside the gene matches: 8. The CDR3 spans 16 residues. Germline-derived CDR1 and CDR2 are KGHSH and LQKENI. CDR3 residues: CASSRVAGDPKNIQYF. The CDR3 nucleotides are TGTGCCAGCTCCCGCGTAGCGGGAGATCCCAAAAACATTCAGTACTTC. Filled out from reference TRBV18 and TRBJ2-4, the complete variable domain reads NAGVMQNPRHLVRRRGQEARLRCSPMKGHSHVYWYRQLPEEGLKFMVYLQKENIIDESGMPKERFSAEFPKEGPSILRIQQVVRGDSAAYFCASSRVAGDPKNIQYFGAGTRLSVL.

V usage is TRBV5-4 and J usage is TRBJ1-6, with TRBD1 as a possible D gene (6 bases). CDR1 and CDR2 (germline): SGHNT, YYREEE (reference sequence). The CDR3 length is 14 residues. The germline V and J ends were trimmed by 2 bases and 6 bases, with 9 bases remaining between them. CDR3 DNA sequence: TGTGCCAGCAGCTTAGGACAGCCTAATTCACCCCTCCACTTT. Translated, it gives CASSLGQPNSPLHF.

The genes are TRBV5-4 and TRBJ2-3; D is perhaps TRBD1 (5 bases). The CDR3 loop spans 13 amino acids. Germline CDR1 SGHNT, CDR2 YYREEE (reference sequence). Trimming left V 9 bases short and J 7 bases short, with 18 bases between. The chain's CDR3 is CATQLDSSNTQYF. The CDR3, as DNA: TGTGCCACCCAGCTTGACAGCTCAAATACGCAGTATTTT.

The rearrangement uses TRBV9 and TRBJ2-3, with 11 bases fitting TRBD2. J was trimmed by 0 bases and V by 4 bases; bases with no gene match: 4. Looked up from germline, CDR1 is SGDLS and CDR2 is YYNGEE. This CDR3 spans 16 amino acids. CDR3: CASSPGTSGSTDTQYF. CDR3 DNA: TGTGCCAGCAGCCCAGGGACTAGCGGAAGCACAGATACGCAGTATTTT. The whole variable domain, filled in from reference TRBV9 and TRBJ2-3, reads DSGVTQTPKHLITATGQRVTLRCSPRSGDLSVYWYQQSLDQGLQFLIQYYNGEERAKGNILERFSAQQFPDLHSELNLSSLELGDSALYFCASSPGTSGSTDTQYFGPGTRLTVL.

J is TRBJ2-7 and V is TRBV11-2; TRBD2 matches at 11 bases. This CDR3 has 17 residues. Germline V gene sequence: CDR1 SGHAT, CDR2 FQNNGV. J gave up 3 bases and V 7 bases, and 14 bases lay outside the gene matches. CDR3 sequence: CASNPGRGTSGLYEQYF. In nucleotides, the CDR3 is TGTGCCAGCAACCCGGGACGGGGGACTAGCGGCCTCTACGAGCAGTACTTC. Full variable domain (remainder filled in from reference TRBV11-2 and TRBJ2-7): EAGVAQSPRYKIIEKRQSVAFWCNPISGHATLYWYQQILGQGPKLLIQFQNNGVVDDSQLPKDRFSAERLKGVDSTLKIQPAKLEDSAVYLCASNPGRGTSGLYEQYFGPGTRLTVT.

This clone was recorded only once. V is TRBV7-2 and J is TRBJ2-7; 8 positions agree with TRBD2. CDR1 and CDR2 (germline): SGHTA, FQGNSA. There are 15 residues in the CDR3. Trimming at V came to 1 base and at J to 3 bases, leaving 5 bases not matched to a gene. CDR3 loop: CASSLEVLAGYEQYF. The DNA for the CDR3 is TGTGCCAGCAGCTTAGAGGTTCTAGCGGGCTACGAGCAGTACTTC. The variable domain in full, completed from reference TRBV7-2 and TRBJ2-7, reads GAGVSQSPSNKVTEKGKDVELRCDPISGHTALYWYRQSLGQGLEFLIYFQGNSAPDKSGLPSDRFSAERTGGSVSTLTIQRTQQEDSAVYLCASSLEVLAGYEQYFGPGTRLTVT.

This chain joins TRBV7-9 and TRBJ2-3, with 9 bases identical to TRBD2. In germline, CDR1 is SEHNR, CDR2 FQNEAQ (reference sequence). V lost 3 bases, J lost 4 bases, and 2 bases stayed unmatched. The CDR3 runs to 14 residues. The CDR3 sequence is CASSFAGGADTQYF. CDR3 DNA sequence: TGTGCCAGCAGCTTCGCGGGAGGGGCAGATACGCAGTATTTT.

CDR3 bases: TGCAGCGTTGACCCGCCTGGCTACACCTTC. It yields the protein CSVDPPGYTF. The rearrangement joins TRBV29-1 to TRBJ1-2; D is undetermined. V was shortened by 3 bases and J by 7 bases, with 6 bases between the two germline ends. Germline CDR1 reads SQVTM; CDR2 reads ANQGSEA. The CDR3 is 10 amino acids.

As concerns this clone: Additional DNA sequences in this sample encode the identical CDR3. The rearrangement uses TRBV30 and TRBJ1-4, with 7 bases lining up with TRBD1. The ends lost 3 bases at V and 8 bases at J; junction bases unmatched: 6. Germline lookup yields CDR1 GTSNPN and CDR2 SVGIG (reference sequence). The CDR3 spans 13 residues. The CDR3 region has the DNA TGTGCCTGGAGGTCGCAGGGGGGCGAAAAACTGTTTTTT. Residues: CAWRSQGGEKLFF.